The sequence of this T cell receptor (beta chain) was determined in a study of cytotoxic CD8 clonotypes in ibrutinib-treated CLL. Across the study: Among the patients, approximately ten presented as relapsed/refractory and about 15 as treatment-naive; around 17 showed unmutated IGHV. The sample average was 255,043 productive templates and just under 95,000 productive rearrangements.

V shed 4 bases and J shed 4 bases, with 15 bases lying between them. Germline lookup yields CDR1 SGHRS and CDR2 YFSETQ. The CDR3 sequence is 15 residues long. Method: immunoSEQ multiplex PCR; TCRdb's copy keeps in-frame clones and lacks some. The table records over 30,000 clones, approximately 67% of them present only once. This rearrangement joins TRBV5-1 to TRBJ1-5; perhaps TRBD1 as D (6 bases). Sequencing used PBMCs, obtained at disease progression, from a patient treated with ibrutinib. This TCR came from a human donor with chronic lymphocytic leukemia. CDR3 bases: TGCGCCAGCAGCAGAGAGGGGGGCGCTAATCAGCCCCAGCATTTT. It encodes CASSREGGANQPQHF.